Shown below are 15 T cell receptor beta chains from a single sample sequenced in a study of CD4 T cells in relation to SARS-CoV-2 and coronaviruses. The method was immunoSEQ multiplex PCR; TCRdb's version includes in-frame clones alone and lacks a portion of them. The sample holds approximately 41,000 clones; 77% are singletons and the top ten take around 20%. Their recognized antigens are unknown. Specimen: memory CD4+ T cells from PBMCs, cultured in vitro. These receptors all come from an adult with COVID-19.

The chain uses TRBV19 and TRBJ1-2, with D possibly matching TRBD1 (5 bases). Germline loops: CDR1 LNHDA, CDR2 SQIVND (reference sequence). The CDR3 consists of 15 residues. V dropped 2 bases and J dropped 2 bases, with 12 bases sitting between them. Here the CDR3 reads CASSIQGRGNYGYTF. The CDR3 DNA sequence: TGTGCCAGTAGTATACAGGGCCGTGGCAACTATGGCTACACCTTC.

This sequence joins TRBV5-4 and TRBJ2-5; maybe TRBD2 (6 bases). The CDR3 totals 15 residues. The V end lost 4 bases, the J end lost 2 bases, and 15 bases lay between the germline ends. Germline CDR1 is SGHNT and CDR2 is YYREEE (reference sequence). CDR3 loop: CASSLGGARQETQYF. CDR3 coding DNA: TGTGCCAGCAGCCTTGGCGGGGCAAGACAAGAGACCCAGTACTTC.

The CDR3 is CASSPGLDGTKNIQYF. The CDR3 bases are TGTGCCAGCTCACCGGGGCTAGACGGAACCAAAAACATTCAGTACTTC. The chain recombines TRBV18 with TRBJ2-4, with D perhaps matching TRBD1 (5 bases). With 3 bases removed from V and 2 bases from J, the gap between germline ends came to 14 bases. The length of the CDR3 is 16 residues. Per the germline V gene, CDR1 is KGHSH and CDR2 is LQKENI.

Here the CDR3 reads CASRLNRGGHEQFF. CDR3 in DNA: TGCGCCAGCAGGTTGAACAGGGGGGGTCATGAGCAGTTCTTC. The chain links TRBV5-1 to TRBJ2-1; tentative D call: TRBD1 (8 bases). The CDR3 is 14 amino acids. The V end was cut by 5 bases, the J end by 8 bases, with 17 bases between. The V gene's germline CDR1 is SGHRS and CDR2 YFSETQ.

The CDR3 sequence: CSARGSYEQYF. The CDR3 DNA reads as TGCAGTGCTAGAGGGTCCTACGAGCAGTACTTC. The chain carries TRBV20-1 and TRBJ2-7; D gene ambiguous. The CDR3 has 11 amino acids. CDR1 is DFQATT, CDR2 SNEGSKA, per germline (reference sequence). The V gene lost 1 base and the J gene lost 1 base, with 2 bases spanning the gap.

The V gene is TRBV19, the J gene TRBJ1-2, with D uncertain. Germline V gene sequence: CDR1 LNHDA, CDR2 SQIVND (reference sequence). V was shortened by 4 bases and J by 4 bases, with 4 bases between the two germline ends. The CDR3 runs 11 residues. CDR3 loop: CASSNRYGYTF. The CDR3 DNA follows: TGTGCCAGTAGTAATCGCTATGGCTACACCTTC.

This chain uses TRBV6-5 with TRBJ2-4; D remains unclear. The CDR3 consists of 16 residues. Germline V gene sequence: CDR1 MNHEY, CDR2 SVGAGI. V was shortened by 2 bases and J by 1 base, with 12 bases between the two germline ends. The CDR3 coding sequence is TGTGCCAGCAGTTACGGGGTCCCGGGTGCCAAAAACATTCAGTACTTC. It translates to CASSYGVPGAKNIQYF.

J is TRBJ2-2 and V is TRBV19; TRBD2 matches at 10 bases. The CDR3 extends over 15 amino acids. Per the germline V gene, CDR1 is LNHDA and CDR2 is SQIVND (reference sequence). V trimming: 6 bases; J trimming: 7 bases; junction bases outside the gene matches: 8. The CDR3 sequence is CASRPSGRASGELFF. The CDR3 DNA reads TGTGCCAGTAGACCAAGCGGGAGGGCCAGCGGGGAGCTGTTTTTT. Full variable domain (outside the CDR3, taken from reference TRBV19 and TRBJ2-2): DGGITQSPKYLFRKEGQNVTLSCEQNLNHDAMYWYRQDPGQGLRLIYYSQIVNDFQKGDIAEGYSVSREKKESFPLTVTSAQKNPTAFYLCASRPSGRASGELFFGEGSRLTVL.

The rearrangement joins TRBV11-3 to TRBJ2-2, with TRBD2 identical over 11 bases. This CDR3 contains 18 residues. The V segment lost 3 bases and the J segment 0 bases; nucleotides outside the gene matches: 6. Germline loops: CDR1 SGHNT, CDR2 YENEEA. In DNA form, the CDR3 reads TGTGCCAGCAGCTTTCATGTAGCGGGAGGGCCGAACACCGGGGAGCTGTTTTTT. Translation gives CASSFHVAGGPNTGELFF.

The chain uses TRBV4-3 and TRBJ2-7, with 7 bases lining up with TRBD2. The CDR3 sequence is 15 residues long. V trimming: 1 base; J trimming: 2 bases; junction bases outside the gene matches: 5. CDR1 LGHNA and CDR2 YSLEER come from the germline V gene. The chain's CDR3 is CASSQGLAEAYEQYF. CDR3 nucleotides: TGCGCCAGCAGCCAAGGTCTAGCGGAGGCCTACGAGCAGTACTTC.

The rearrangement links TRBV5-5 to TRBJ2-3, with 7 bases lining up with TRBD2. V trimming: 3 bases; J trimming: 0 bases; junction bases outside the gene matches: 7. Germline assignment: CDR1 SGHKS and CDR2 YYEKEE (reference sequence). This CDR3 region has 16 residues. CDR3 DNA: TGTGCCAGCAGCTCTGGGACTACCCTGAGCACAGATACGCAGTATTTT. Its protein is CASSSGTTLSTDTQYF.

About this clone: Different DNA sequences within this sample yield the same CDR3. This chain connects TRBV27 to TRBJ2-6; D unresolved. CDR1 and CDR2 from the germline V gene are MNHEY and SMNVEV (reference sequence). Trimming pared 1 base from V and 0 bases from J, leaving 4 bases between. The CDR3 extends over 15 amino acids. CDR3 region: CASSLLYSGANVLTF. The CDR3 DNA follows: TGTGCCAGCAGTTTATTGTACTCTGGGGCCAACGTCCTGACTTTC.

The V and J genes are TRBV29-1 and TRBJ2-1; tentatively, D is TRBD1 (6 bases). CDR3 length: 16 amino acids. Germline CDR1 reads SQVTM; CDR2 reads ANQGSEA. V gave up 0 bases and J gave up 9 bases, with 21 bases separating them. The CDR3 DNA follows: TGCAGCGTTGAAGATCTACAGGGTAGTAATGATAGTGAGCAGTTCTTC. This codes for CSVEDLQGSNDSEQFF.

This chain joins TRBV5-1 and TRBJ2-3; 9 nucleotides line up with TRBD2. Germline V lookup: CDR1 SGHRS, CDR2 YFSETQ. CDR3 length: 15 amino acids. Trimming at V came to 2 bases and at J to 5 bases, leaving 6 bases not matched to a gene. The CDR3 sequence is CASSFGSSGKDTQYF. The CDR3 DNA follows: TGCGCCAGCAGCTTTGGGTCTAGCGGGAAAGATACGCAGTATTTT.

This clone was found a few times. The V gene is TRBV15, the J gene TRBJ2-3, with a weak D call TRBD2 (6 bases). From germline, CDR1 is LNHNV and CDR2 YYDKDF (reference sequence). The V and J ends lost 9 bases and 2 bases respectively, with 21 bases between them. The CDR3 has 16 residues. CDR3 in DNA: TGTGCCACTTCCCGAGCCATCGGGAGCCCCACAGATACGCAGTATTTT. Residues: CATSRAIGSPTDTQYF.